The 8 T cell receptor beta chains reported below all come from one sample, sequenced in a study of early T cells in non-severe SARS-CoV-2 infection. Using its own MiXCR run on the 5' RACE reads, TCRdb lists one record per CDR3 protein. The repertoire holds about 83,000 distinct CDR3 sequences, more than 9% seen once, with approximately 8% in the top ten. The specimen comprised whole blood, sampled at baseline. Receptor source: an adult who was a healthcare worker with PCR-confirmed SARS-CoV-2 infection or an uninfected control (not recorded which).

The sample holds many counts of this clonotype. This chain uses TRBV2 with TRBJ1-1; 8 bases are a match to TRBD1. The CDR3 length is 16 residues. Germline-derived CDR1 and CDR2 are SNHLY and FYNNEI. Trimming at V came to 5 bases and at J to 6 bases, leaving 14 bases not matched to a gene. The CDR3 loop is CASSPDRGTFAAEAFF. CDR3 coding DNA: TGTGCCAGCAGTCCCGACAGGGGTACTTTCGCTGCTGAAGCTTTCTTT.

Points on this clonotype: The CDR3 does not close with the conserved phenylalanine or tryptophan, likely indicating a read error. The V and J genes are TRBV4-2 and TRBJ2-5; 7 bases are a match to TRBD2. The CDR3 is made up of 14 amino acids. Germline trimming cut 4 bases from V and 4 bases from J; bases unmatched to any gene: 6. Germline V gives CDR1 LGHNA, CDR2 YNFKEQ. DNA for the CDR3: TGTGCCAGCAGCCGATCGACTAGCCGAGAGACCCAGTACTCC. Protein sequence: CASSRSTSRETQYS.

The DNA for the CDR3 is TGCGCCAGCAGCCAAGTGCTAGTTTTGAACACTGAAGCTTTCTTT. Encoded protein: CASSQVLVLNTEAFF. The V call is TRBV4-1, the J call TRBJ1-1, with D unresolved. The CDR3 runs to 15 residues. The germline CDR1 and CDR2 sequences are MGHRA and YSYEKL. Trimming shortened V by 1 base and J by 0 bases, and 9 bases separated the two germline ends.

The chain is built from TRBV19 and TRBJ2-3; D tentatively reads TRBD1 or TRBD2 (5 bases each). V was cut by 6 bases and J by 3 bases, with 19 bases left in between. CDR3 size: 16 residues. CDR1 LNHDA and CDR2 SQIVND come from the germline V gene (reference sequence). Here the CDR3 reads CASSRDGLGWTDTQYF. The CDR3 bases are TGTGCCAGTAGCCGGGACGGTTTAGGGTGGACAGATACGCAGTATTTT.

This clonotype was found a few times. V gene TRBV5-4 combines with J gene TRBJ2-7; possible D gene TRBD2, 6 bases. The CDR3 has 13 amino acids. Germline V CDR1 and CDR2: SGHNT, YYREEE (reference sequence). The V gene lost 3 bases and the J gene lost 5 bases, with 12 bases spanning the gap. The CDR3 region is CASSSGSSDEQYF. CDR3 coding DNA: TGTGCCAGCAGCTCCGGGTCTAGCGACGAGCAGTACTTC. Drawing the rest from reference TRBV5-4 and TRBJ2-7, the complete variable domain is ETGVTQSPTHLIKTRGQQVTLRCSSQSGHNTVSWYQQALGQGPQFIFQYYREEENGRGNFPPRFSGLQFPNYSSELNVNALELDDSALYLCASSSGSSDEQYFGPGTRLTVT.

This clonotype appeared a few times. The chain carries TRBV15 and TRBJ2-5; D unclear. This CDR3 has 15 amino acids. V was pared by 0 bases and J by 0 bases, with 8 bases between. Germline assignment: CDR1 LNHNV and CDR2 YYDKDF (reference sequence). The CDR3: CATSRDGRYQETQYF. The DNA for the CDR3 is TGTGCCACCAGCAGAGACGGACGTTACCAAGAGACCCAGTACTTC. Based on the CDR3 plus reference TRBV15 and TRBJ2-5, the full variable domain is DAMVIQNPRYQVTQFGKPVTLSCSQTLNHNVMYWYQQKSSQAPKLLFHYYDKDFNNEADTPDNFQSRRPNTSFCFLDIRSPGLGDTAMYLCATSRDGRYQETQYFGPGTRLLVL.

This clonotype was detected ten times or more. The chain is built from TRBV5-1 and TRBJ2-3; the D gene is possibly TRBD1 (6 bases). Germline V gene lookup returns CDR1 SGHRS and CDR2 YFSETQ. Between the trimmed V and J ends, which lost 3 bases and 2 bases, there was a span of 13 bases. The CDR3 runs 15 residues. In nucleotides, the CDR3 is TGCGCCAGCAGCTCAACGGGACACTCCACAGATACGCAGTATTTT. Translation gives CASSSTGHSTDTQYF.

This clonotype came up many times. The chain is built from TRBV3-1 and TRBJ2-1, with TRBD2 identical over 11 bases. This CDR3 contains 14 residues. Germline assignment: CDR1 LGHDT and CDR2 YNNKEL (reference sequence). V lost 4 bases to trimming and J lost 9 bases; unmatched junction nucleotides: 5. The CDR3 here is CASSRTLAGGEQFF. The CDR3 DNA reads TGTGCCAGCAGCCGTACCCTAGCGGGGGGTGAGCAGTTCTTC.